The 16 T cell receptor beta chains presented below share a single source sample, sequenced in a study of identical twins. TCRdb used MiXCR to reprocess the 5' RACE reads, holding one entry per CDR3 protein. The sample has 750,000 to 950,000 distinct CDR3 sequences; about 12% are singletons. The sample also formed part of further work on yellow fever vaccine responses in identical twins.

Sequencing used PBMCs. The receptor set was obtained from a young woman in good health.

In its sample, this clonotype was seen a few times. The chain is built from TRBV5-1 and TRBJ2-7, with TRBD1 as a possible D gene (5 bases). Between the trimmed V and J ends, which lost 5 bases and 6 bases, there was a span of 9 bases. The V gene's germline CDR1 is SGHRS and CDR2 YFSETQ. CDR3 size: 11 residues. The CDR3 spells CASRKGFEQYF. The CDR3 bases are TGCGCCAGCAGAAAGGGGTTCGAGCAGTACTTC.

Comment on this clonotype: This sequence may be a read error, since a much larger clone differs from it by one base. The rearrangement links TRBV4-1 to TRBJ2-3; D not certain. This CDR3 contains 15 residues. Germline-derived CDR1 and CDR2 are MGHRA and YSYEKL. V shed 1 base and J shed 2 bases, with 10 bases lying between them. The CDR3 sequence: CASSQVAKPTDTQYF. In nucleotides, the CDR3 is TGCGCCAGCAGCCAAGTCGCGAAACCCACAGATACGCAGTATTTT.

The chain links TRBV6-1 to TRBJ2-2, with 8 bases fitting TRBD2. The CDR3 is 15 residues long. Losses at the gene ends were 7 bases for V and 7 bases for J; bases not matched to a gene: 11. From germline, CDR1 is MNHNS and CDR2 SASEGT. Here the CDR3 DNA reads TGTGCCAGCAAGCTGTCCGGGACTAGTTTCGGGGAGCTGTTTTTT. Protein sequence: CASKLSGTSFGELFF.

The chain couples TRBV20-1 to TRBJ2-1, with 9 bases fitting TRBD2. CDR1 DFQATT and CDR2 SNEGSKA come from the germline V gene (reference sequence). This CDR3 is 19 amino acids long. V trimming: 0 bases; J trimming: 8 bases; junction bases outside the gene matches: 20. The CDR3: CSARDWKYQVAGEMYEQFF. Written as DNA, the CDR3 is TGCAGTGCTAGAGATTGGAAGTACCAGGTAGCGGGAGAAATGTATGAGCAGTTCTTC.

The chain uses TRBV6-2 or TRBV6-3 and TRBJ2-7, with D possibly matching TRBD2 (6 bases). CDR3 length: 12 residues. The V gene's germline CDR1 is MNHEY and CDR2 SVGEGT. V lost 1 base to trimming and J lost 8 bases, with 9 bases between them. In DNA form, the CDR3 reads TGTGCCAGCAGTTACTTGGGGGGTCAGCAGTACGTC. Translated: CASSYLGGQQYV.

This clonotype was seen a few times. V is TRBV5-4 and J is TRBJ2-7; the match to TRBD2 covers 10 bases. The trim removed 3 bases at V and 3 bases at J, leaving 6 bases unmatched. Per germline, CDR1 SGHNT and CDR2 YYREEE (reference sequence). The CDR3 runs to 15 residues. Written as DNA, the CDR3 is TGTGCCAGCAGCTCCGGGACTAGCGCTTACTACGAGCAGTACTTC. Its translation: CASSSGTSAYYEQYF.

The chain couples TRBV28 to TRBJ2-5; 8 bases are a match to TRBD1. CDR3 size: 16 residues. CDR1 MDHEN and CDR2 SYDVKM come from the germline V gene. V lost 5 bases, J lost 2 bases, and 10 bases stayed unmatched. The CDR3 DNA sequence: TGTGCCAGCAGTGGCTTTGGACAGGGTGAACAAGAGACCCAGTACTTC. Protein: CASSGFGQGEQETQYF.

This chain uses TRBV11-2 with TRBJ2-6; 8 nucleotides line up with TRBD1. This CDR3 is 17 amino acids long. J lost 0 bases, V lost 1 base, and 2 bases had no gene match. Germline V CDR1 and CDR2: SGHAT, FQNNGV. CDR3 in amino acids: CASSLGDRGSGANVLTF. CDR3 DNA sequence: TGTGCCAGCAGCTTAGGAGACAGGGGCTCTGGGGCCAACGTCCTGACTTTC.

This clonotype was seen ten or more times. The chain has TRBV14 and TRBJ1-1; maybe TRBD1 (6 bases). Trimming removed 5 bases from V and 0 bases from J, with 10 bases in between. The length of the CDR3 is 14 residues. Germline loops: CDR1 SGHDN, CDR2 FVKESK. CDR3 residues: CASSGRTVNTEAFF. The CDR3 DNA reads as TGTGCCAGCAGCGGAAGGACAGTGAACACTGAAGCTTTCTTT.

This clonotype was detected only once. The V gene is TRBV7-8, the J gene TRBJ2-5; weak D call: TRBD2 (6 bases). The CDR3 is 13 residues long. Germline V CDR1 and CDR2: SGHVS, FQNEAQ. V was trimmed by 1 base and J by 7 bases, leaving 10 bases between them. DNA of the CDR3: TGTGCCAGCAGCTTAGAAAAGGGAGGGACCCAGTACTTC. Protein sequence: CASSLEKGGTQYF.

This clonotype was observed a few times. The chain combines TRBV11-2 with TRBJ2-7, with TRBD2 identical over 10 bases. V lost 4 bases to trimming and J lost 6 bases; unmatched junction nucleotides: 6. Germline values: CDR1 SGHAT, CDR2 FQNNGV. The CDR3 consists of 14 residues. Here the CDR3 DNA reads TGTGCCAGCAGCTCCATAGCGGGGGGTGTCGAGCAGTACGTC. This sequence encodes CASSSIAGGVEQYV.

This clonotype appeared many times. This chain connects TRBV5-1 to TRBJ1-2; a possible D gene is TRBD1 (5 bases). The CDR3 runs to 15 residues. Per the germline V gene, CDR1 is SGHRS and CDR2 is YFSETQ. V gave up 4 bases and J gave up 4 bases, with 17 bases separating them. The CDR3 nucleotides are TGCGCCAGCAGCCTATCTACAGGAGCTCCCTATGGCTACACCTTC. Translating it yields CASSLSTGAPYGYTF.

This clonotype was seen a few times. The CDR3 sequence: CASKDSSMNTEAFF. Written as DNA, the CDR3 is TGTGCCAGCAAGGACAGTTCTATGAACACTGAAGCTTTCTTT. The V call is TRBV6-1, the J call TRBJ1-1; weak D call: TRBD1 (6 bases). The germline V gene has CDR1 MNHNS and CDR2 SASEGT. The CDR3 length is 14 residues. Between the trimmed V and J ends, which lost 7 bases and 0 bases, there was a span of 12 bases.

This clonotype has more than one count but fewer than ten. The rearrangement joins TRBV4-1 to TRBJ2-7; TRBD2 might be the D (6 bases). V lost 1 base, J lost 4 bases, and 11 bases lay in between. CDR1 is MGHRA, CDR2 YSYEKL, per germline. CDR3 length: 14 residues. The CDR3 sequence is CASSQAGSRYEQYF. CDR3 DNA: TGCGCCAGCAGCCAAGCCGGGAGTAGGTACGAGCAGTACTTC.

This rearrangement joins TRBV6-1 to TRBJ2-7; 8 nucleotides match TRBD2. This CDR3 region has 15 residues. Trimming removed 7 bases from V and 4 bases from J; junction bases left unmatched: 12. Germline V CDR1 and CDR2: MNHNS, SASEGT. The CDR3 region is CASTMTSAGRYEQYF. The CDR3 DNA reads as TGTGCCAGCACAATGACTAGCGCTGGTCGTTACGAGCAGTACTTC.

V gene TRBV7-8 combines with J gene TRBJ2-1; unclear D gene. Germline assignment: CDR1 SGHVS and CDR2 FQNEAQ. The ends were cut back, 5 bases at V and 15 bases at J, with 20 bases in the middle. CDR3 size: 13 residues. The CDR3 nucleotides read TGTGCCAGCAGCAAAGTGGAGTCAACGATGCGGTTCTTC. It specifies CASSKVESTMRFF.